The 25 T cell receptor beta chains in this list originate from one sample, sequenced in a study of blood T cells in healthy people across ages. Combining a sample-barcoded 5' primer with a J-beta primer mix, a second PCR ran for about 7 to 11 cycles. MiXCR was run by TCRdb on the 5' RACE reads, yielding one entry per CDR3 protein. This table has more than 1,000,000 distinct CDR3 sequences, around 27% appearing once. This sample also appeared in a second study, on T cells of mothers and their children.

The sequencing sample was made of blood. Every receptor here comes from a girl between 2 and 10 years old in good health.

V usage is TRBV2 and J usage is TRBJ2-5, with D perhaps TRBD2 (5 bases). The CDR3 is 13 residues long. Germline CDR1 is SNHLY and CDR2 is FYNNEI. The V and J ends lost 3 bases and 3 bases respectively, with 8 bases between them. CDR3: CASSEEEKETQYF. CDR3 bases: TGTGCCAGCAGTGAGGAGGAGAAAGAGACCCAGTACTTC. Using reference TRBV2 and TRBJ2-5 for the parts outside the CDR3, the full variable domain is EPEVTQTPSHQVTQMGQEVILRCVPISNHLYFYWYRQILGQKVEFLVSFYNNEISEKSEIFDDQFSVERPDGSNFTLKIRSTKLEDSAMYFCASSEEEKETQYFGPGTRLLVL.

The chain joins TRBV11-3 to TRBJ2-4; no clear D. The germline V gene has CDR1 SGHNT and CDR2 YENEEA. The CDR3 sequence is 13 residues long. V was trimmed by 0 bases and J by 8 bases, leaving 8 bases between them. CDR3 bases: TGTGCCAGCAGCTTAGAATTCGGAGACATTCAGTACTTC. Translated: CASSLEFGDIQYF.

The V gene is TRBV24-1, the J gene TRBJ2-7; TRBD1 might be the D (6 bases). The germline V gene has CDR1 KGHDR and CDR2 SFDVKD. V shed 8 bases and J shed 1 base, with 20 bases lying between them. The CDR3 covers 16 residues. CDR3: CATTTKGHIDSYEQYF. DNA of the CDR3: TGTGCCACCACTACTAAGGGACATATTGATTCCTACGAGCAGTACTTC.

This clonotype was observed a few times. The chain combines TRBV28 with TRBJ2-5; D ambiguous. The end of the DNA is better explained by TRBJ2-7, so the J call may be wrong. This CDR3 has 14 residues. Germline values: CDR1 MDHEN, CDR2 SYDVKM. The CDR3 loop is CASSLLGISYEQYF. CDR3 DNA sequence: TGTGCCAGCAGTTTGCTAGGGATCTCCTACGAGCAGTACTTC.

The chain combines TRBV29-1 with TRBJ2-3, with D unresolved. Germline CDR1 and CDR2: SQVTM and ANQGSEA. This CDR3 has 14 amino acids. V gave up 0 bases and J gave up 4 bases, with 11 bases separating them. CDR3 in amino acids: CSVEDKGSSDTQYF. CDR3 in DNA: TGCAGCGTTGAAGATAAGGGATCCTCAGATACGCAGTATTTT.

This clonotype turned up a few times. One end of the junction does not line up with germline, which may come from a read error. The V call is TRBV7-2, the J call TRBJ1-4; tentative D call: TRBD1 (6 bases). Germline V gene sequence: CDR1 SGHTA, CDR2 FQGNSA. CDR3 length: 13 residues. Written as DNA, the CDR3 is TGTGCCAGCAGCCAGGGGAATGGCGAAAAACTGCTTTTT. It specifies CASSQGNGEKLLF.

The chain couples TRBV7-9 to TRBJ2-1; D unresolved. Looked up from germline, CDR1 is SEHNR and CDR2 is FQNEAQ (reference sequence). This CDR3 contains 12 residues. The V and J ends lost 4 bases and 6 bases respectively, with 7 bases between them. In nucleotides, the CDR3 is TGTGCCAGCAGCTCCATTGGCAATGAGCAGTTCTTC. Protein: CASSSIGNEQFF.

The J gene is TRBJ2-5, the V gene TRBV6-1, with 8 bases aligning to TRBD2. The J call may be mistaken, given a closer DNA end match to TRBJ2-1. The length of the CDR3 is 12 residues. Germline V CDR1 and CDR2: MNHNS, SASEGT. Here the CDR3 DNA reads TGTGCCAGCACCTTAGCGGGGTATGAGCAGTTCTTC. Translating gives CASTLAGYEQFF.

CDR3 sequence reads: CSARGPAGGPYDEQFF. CDR3 DNA: TGCAGTGCTAGAGGTCCAGCGGGAGGGCCTTACGATGAGCAGTTCTTC. V and J are TRBV20-1 and TRBJ2-1; 10 nucleotides line up with TRBD2. V gave up 1 base and J gave up 8 bases; unmatched junction bases: 11. CDR3 size: 16 residues. CDR1 and CDR2 from the germline V gene are DFQATT and SNEGSKA (reference sequence).

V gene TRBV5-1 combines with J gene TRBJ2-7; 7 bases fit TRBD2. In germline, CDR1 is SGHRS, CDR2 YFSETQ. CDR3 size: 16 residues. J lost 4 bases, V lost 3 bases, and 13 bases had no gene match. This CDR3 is CASSSGLERNPYEQYF. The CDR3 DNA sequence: TGCGCCAGCAGCTCCGGACTAGAGCGGAATCCTTACGAGCAGTACTTC.

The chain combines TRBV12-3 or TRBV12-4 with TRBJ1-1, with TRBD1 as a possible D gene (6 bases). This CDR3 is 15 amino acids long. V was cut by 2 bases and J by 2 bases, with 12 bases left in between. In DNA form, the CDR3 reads TGTGCCAGCAGTTTAACCACAGGGATCAACACTGAAGCTTTCTTT. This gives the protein CASSLTTGINTEAFF.

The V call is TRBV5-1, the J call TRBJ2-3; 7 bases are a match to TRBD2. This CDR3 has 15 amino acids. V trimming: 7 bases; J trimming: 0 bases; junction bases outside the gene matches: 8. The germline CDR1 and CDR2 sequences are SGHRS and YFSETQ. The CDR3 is CASGDLAASTDTQYF. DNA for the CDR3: TGCGCCAGCGGGGACCTAGCGGCGAGCACAGATACGCAGTATTTT.

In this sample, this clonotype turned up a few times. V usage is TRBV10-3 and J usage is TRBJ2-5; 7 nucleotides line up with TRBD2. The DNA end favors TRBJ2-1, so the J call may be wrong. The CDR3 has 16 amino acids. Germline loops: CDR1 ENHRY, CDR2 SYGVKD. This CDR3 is CAINVGCSGFYNEQFF. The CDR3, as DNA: TGTGCCATCAACGTAGGTTGTAGCGGGTTCTACAATGAGCAGTTCTTC.

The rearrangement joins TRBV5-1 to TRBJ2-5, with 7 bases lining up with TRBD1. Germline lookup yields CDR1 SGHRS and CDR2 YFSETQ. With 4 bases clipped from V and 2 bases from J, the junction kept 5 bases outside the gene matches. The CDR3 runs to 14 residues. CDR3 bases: TGCGCCAGCAGCGTGGGACAGATACAAGAGACCCAGTACTTC. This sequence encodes CASSVGQIQETQYF.

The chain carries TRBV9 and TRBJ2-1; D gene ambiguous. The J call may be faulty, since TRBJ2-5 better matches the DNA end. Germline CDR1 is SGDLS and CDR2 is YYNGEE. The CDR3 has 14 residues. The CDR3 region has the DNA TGTGCCAGCAGCGTAGGTTCTAGTTCGGCGACCCAGTACTTC. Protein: CASSVGSSSATQYF.

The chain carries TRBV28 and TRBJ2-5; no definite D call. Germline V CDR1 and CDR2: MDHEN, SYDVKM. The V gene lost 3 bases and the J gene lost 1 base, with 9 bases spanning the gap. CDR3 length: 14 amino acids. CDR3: CASSLWVTQETQYF. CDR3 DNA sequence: TGTGCCAGCAGTTTGTGGGTTACCCAAGAGACCCAGTACTTC.

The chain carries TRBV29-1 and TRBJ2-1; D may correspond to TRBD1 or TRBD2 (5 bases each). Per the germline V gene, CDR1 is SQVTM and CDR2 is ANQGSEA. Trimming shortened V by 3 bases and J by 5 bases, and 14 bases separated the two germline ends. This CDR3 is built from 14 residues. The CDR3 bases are TGCAGCGTTGATCGTCGAGGGGCACACAATGAGCAGTTCTTC. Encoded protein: CSVDRRGAHNEQFF.

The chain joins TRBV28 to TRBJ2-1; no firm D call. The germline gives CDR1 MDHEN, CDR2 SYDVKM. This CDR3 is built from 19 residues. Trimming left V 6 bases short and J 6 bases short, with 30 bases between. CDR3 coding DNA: TGTGCCAGCAGCCTCCCCTCTAGACACCTACCTCGAGTGAGCAATGAGCAGTTCTTC. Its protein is CASSLPSRHLPRVSNEQFF. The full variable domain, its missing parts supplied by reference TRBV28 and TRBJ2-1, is DVKVTQSSRYLVKRTGEKVFLECVQDMDHENMFWYRQDPGLGLRLIYFSYDVKMKEKGDIPEGYSVSREKKERFSLILESASTNQTSMYLCASSLPSRHLPRVSNEQFFGPGTRLTVL.

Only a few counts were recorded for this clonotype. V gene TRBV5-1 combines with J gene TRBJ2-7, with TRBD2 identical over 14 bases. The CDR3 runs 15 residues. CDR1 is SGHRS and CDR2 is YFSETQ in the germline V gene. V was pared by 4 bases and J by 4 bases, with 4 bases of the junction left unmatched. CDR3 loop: CASSVGLAGEYEQYF. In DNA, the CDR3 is TGCGCCAGCAGCGTGGGACTAGCGGGAGAGTACGAGCAGTACTTC.

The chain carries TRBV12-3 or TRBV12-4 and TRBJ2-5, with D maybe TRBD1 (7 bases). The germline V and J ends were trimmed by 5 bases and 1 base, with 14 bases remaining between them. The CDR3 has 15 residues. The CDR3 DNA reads TGTGCCAGCAGTCCCGGACAGGAGGGCCAAGAGACCCAGTACTTC. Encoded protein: CASSPGQEGQETQYF.

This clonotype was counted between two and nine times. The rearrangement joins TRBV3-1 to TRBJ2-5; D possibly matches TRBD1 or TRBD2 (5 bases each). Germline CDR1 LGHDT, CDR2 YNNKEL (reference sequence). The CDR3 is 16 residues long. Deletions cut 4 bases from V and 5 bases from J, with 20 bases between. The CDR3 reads CASSPNPGEGQETQYF. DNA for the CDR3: TGTGCCAGCAGCCCCAACCCAGGTGAGGGGCAGGAGACCCAGTACTTC.

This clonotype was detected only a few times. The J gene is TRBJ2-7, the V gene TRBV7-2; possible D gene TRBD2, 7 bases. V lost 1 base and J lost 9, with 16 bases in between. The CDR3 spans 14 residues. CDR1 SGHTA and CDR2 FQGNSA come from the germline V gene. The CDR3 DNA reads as TGTGCCAGCAGCTTAGTGGACAGCGGGGCTCGGCAGTACTTC. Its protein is CASSLVDSGARQYF.

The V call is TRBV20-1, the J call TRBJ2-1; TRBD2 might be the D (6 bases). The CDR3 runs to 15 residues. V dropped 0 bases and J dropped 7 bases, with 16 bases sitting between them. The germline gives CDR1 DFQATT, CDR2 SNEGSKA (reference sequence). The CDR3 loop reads CSARDSAGKNNEQFF. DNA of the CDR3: TGCAGTGCTAGAGATTCGGCGGGAAAAAATAATGAGCAGTTCTTC.

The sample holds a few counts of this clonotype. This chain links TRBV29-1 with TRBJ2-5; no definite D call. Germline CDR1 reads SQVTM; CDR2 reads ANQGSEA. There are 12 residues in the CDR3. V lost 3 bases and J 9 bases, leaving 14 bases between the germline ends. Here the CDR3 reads CSVETAAVPQYF. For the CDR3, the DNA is TGCAGCGTTGAGACCGCCGCTGTACCCCAGTACTTC.

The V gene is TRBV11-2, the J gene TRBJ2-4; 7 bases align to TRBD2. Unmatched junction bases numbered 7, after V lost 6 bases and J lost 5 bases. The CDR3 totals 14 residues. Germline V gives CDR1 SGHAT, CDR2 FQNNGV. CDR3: CASRNLAGENIQYF. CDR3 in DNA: TGTGCCAGCAGGAACCTGGCGGGGGAAAACATTCAGTACTTC.